A single sample is the source of the 17 T cell receptor beta chains below, sequenced in a study of human T cells and chemical hapten exposure (dated by TCRdb to 2020 to 2023). The method was RACE. Sequencing was performed on a NextSeq 500. TCRdb redid the processing of the public reads, applying fastp at Q25 and MiXCR, and retained in-frame beta chains. Rows merge per CDR3 protein into single entries with the most common DNA and genes. The sample table shows a few hundred thousand distinct CDR3 sequences, and over 8% are seen once. About 2.1% of the sample goes to the ten largest clones. The time point tag for this specimen amounts to: pre-sensitization, week 0. What this sample's treatment or condition label stands for: therapeutic diphenylcyclopropenone sensitization with weekly scalp DPC. This sample comprised whole blood, obtained in connection with sensitization to the hapten diphenylcyclopropenone (DPC). The origin of the receptors is a woman between 35 and 50 years old with alopecia areata. Some clones in this sample may be carry-over from other donors' samples.

The rearrangement joins TRBV7-2 to TRBJ2-5; D unclear. The germline CDR1 and CDR2 sequences are SGHTA and FQGNSA. The CDR3 spans 16 residues. V was shortened by 1 base and J by 1 base, with 13 bases between the two germline ends. The CDR3 DNA reads TGTACCAGCAGCTTAGTGGGTTTCAGCAGCCAAGAGACCCAGTACTTC. Translated, it gives CTSSLVGFSSQETQYF.

The chain recombines TRBV25-1 with TRBJ1-3; no firm D call. V lost 1 base and J 8 bases, leaving 3 bases between the germline ends. This CDR3 has 11 amino acids. The germline CDR1 and CDR2 sequences are MGHDK and SYGVNS. CDR3 DNA: TGTGCCAGCAGTGAATGGGACACCATATATTTT. Amino acid sequence: CASSEWDTIYF.

This clonotype has a handful of counts. The rearrangement joins TRBV28 to TRBJ2-2, with D maybe TRBD1 (6 bases). With 8 bases removed from V and 5 bases from J, the gap between germline ends came to 18 bases. Germline-derived CDR1 and CDR2 are MDHEN and SYDVKM. The CDR3 has 15 amino acids. As DNA, the CDR3 is TGTGCCAGCGGATCCCTACAGGGTGGGACCGGGGAGCTGTTTTTT. Protein: CASGSLQGGTGELFF.

V is TRBV28 and J is TRBJ2-7, with TRBD2 matching over 12 bases. The V and J ends lost 7 bases and 4 bases, in that order; junction bases with no gene match: 8. The CDR3 consists of 15 residues. The germline V gene has CDR1 MDHEN and CDR2 SYDVKM. The CDR3 spells CASTLPTSGSYEQYF. CDR3 in DNA: TGTGCCAGCACCCTCCCGACTAGCGGGAGTTACGAGCAGTACTTC.

The chain combines TRBV7-2 with TRBJ2-7; 8 nucleotides match TRBD2. This CDR3 region has 15 residues. The V segment lost 2 bases and the J segment 2 bases; nucleotides outside the gene matches: 5. Germline V CDR1 and CDR2: SGHTA, FQGNSA. In DNA, the CDR3 is TGTGCCAGCAGCTTACTGGCGGGAGGTACCTACGAGCAGTACTTC. This sequence encodes CASSLLAGGTYEQYF. The variable domain in full, completed from reference TRBV7-2 and TRBJ2-7, reads GAGVSQSPSNKVTEKGKDVELRCDPISGHTALYWYRQSLGQGLEFLIYFQGNSAPDKSGLPSDRFSAERTGGSVSTLTIQRTQQEDSAVYLCASSLLAGGTYEQYFGPGTRLTVT.

This clonotype came up a few times. The chain recombines TRBV6-2 or TRBV6-3 with TRBJ2-7, with D possibly called TRBD1 or TRBD2 (6 bases each). Looked up from germline, CDR1 is MNHEY and CDR2 is SVGEGT. The ends were cut back, 10 bases at V and 3 bases at J, with 16 bases in the middle. The CDR3 is 13 residues long. CDR3 DNA: TGTGCCACCGACTCGGGGGCCAACTACGAGCAGTACTTC. It codes for CATDSGANYEQYF.

This clonotype has only a few counts. V usage is TRBV20-1 and J usage is TRBJ1-2; D gene ambiguous. CDR3 length equals 13 residues. Trimming removed 3 bases at V and 2 bases at J, with 10 bases between. Germline assignment: CDR1 DFQATT and CDR2 SNEGSKA (reference sequence). CDR3 region: CSASSPGNYGYTF. The CDR3 DNA sequence: TGCAGTGCTAGTAGTCCTGGGAACTATGGCTACACCTTC.

This clonotype was detected only a few times. The CDR3, as DNA: TGTGCCAGCAGTTCCGCCATCAGGCTTAGCAATCAGCCCCAGCATTTT. It yields the protein CASSSAIRLSNQPQHF. V usage is TRBV6-1 and J usage is TRBJ1-5; the D is unclear. This CDR3 comprises 16 residues. The V end was cut by 5 bases, the J end by 0 bases, with 14 bases between. CDR1 and CDR2 from the germline V gene are MNHNS and SASEGT.

The chain combines TRBV7-8 with TRBJ1-3, with 9 bases that match TRBD1. The CDR3 consists of 15 residues. With 5 bases clipped from V and 2 bases from J, the junction kept 4 bases outside the gene matches. Germline CDR1 reads SGHVS; CDR2 reads FQNEAQ. The CDR3: CASSPTGGPGNTIYF. CDR3 nucleotide sequence: TGTGCCAGCAGCCCTACAGGGGGCCCTGGAAACACCATATATTTT.

This clonotype has at least ten counts. The V gene is TRBV5-6, the J gene TRBJ2-1; 8 bases align to TRBD1. The CDR3 extends over 12 amino acids. V was pared by 4 bases and J by 14 bases, with 8 bases of the junction left unmatched. CDR1 and CDR2 (germline): SGHDT, YYEEEE. This CDR3 reads CASSRDRGMEFF. CDR3 nucleotide sequence: TGTGCCAGCAGCCGCGACAGGGGTATGGAGTTCTTC.

This CDR3 reads CASSQDWDGHNEQFF. CDR3 DNA sequence: TGTGCCAGCAGCCAAGATTGGGATGGACACAATGAGCAGTTCTTC. The genes are TRBV3-1 and TRBJ2-1; no reliable D call. Germline CDR1 is LGHDT and CDR2 is YNNKEL (reference sequence). Trimming left V 0 bases short and J 5 bases short, with 11 bases between. The CDR3 is made up of 15 amino acids.

This clonotype has more than one count but fewer than ten. CDR3 loop: CASSPTVGYNEQFF. DNA for the CDR3: TGTGCCAGCAGCCCGACCGTAGGCTACAATGAGCAGTTCTTC. The rearrangement uses TRBV7-2 and TRBJ2-1, with D unclear. CDR1 is SGHTA, CDR2 FQGNSA, per germline. The CDR3 consists of 14 residues. The V end lost 5 bases, the J end lost 3 bases, and 11 bases lay between the germline ends.

This clonotype was found many times. J is TRBJ2-3 and V is TRBV5-1; D is unresolved. This CDR3 is built from 12 residues. Germline assignment: CDR1 SGHRS and CDR2 YFSETQ. V was shortened by 0 bases and J by 4 bases, with 3 bases between the two germline ends. The CDR3 DNA sequence: TGCGCCAGCAGCTTGGAAGCAGATACGCAGTATTTT. It is translated as CASSLEADTQYF.

This clonotype was seen only a few times. This chain uses TRBV9 with TRBJ2-1; 7 positions match TRBD2. Germline CDR1 is SGDLS and CDR2 is YYNGEE. V dropped 6 bases and J dropped 8; count of bases not matched to a gene: 11. The CDR3 loop spans 14 amino acids. In DNA form, the CDR3 reads TGTGCCAGCACTAGCGGCCAATCCGTCCATGAGCAGTTCTTC. Translating it yields CASTSGQSVHEQFF.

For this clonotype: The conserved phenylalanine or tryptophan is not found at the CDR3 terminus, so this likely reflects a read error. The chain has TRBV28 and TRBJ1-1; D gene unclear. Germline V lookup: CDR1 MDHEN, CDR2 SYDVKM. The CDR3 totals 15 residues. The germline V and J ends were trimmed by 8 bases and 0 bases, with 16 bases remaining between them. The CDR3 spells CASRASSAMNTEAFL. As DNA, the CDR3 is TGTGCCAGCCGTGCCTCGTCGGCAATGAACACTGAAGCTTTCTTA.

This chain joins TRBV11-2 and TRBJ2-1; no reliable D call. Trimming cost V 7 bases and J 4 bases, with 11 bases left between them. Germline V lookup: CDR1 SGHAT, CDR2 FQNNGV. This CDR3 has 13 amino acids. In nucleotides, the CDR3 is TGTGCCAGCAAGGGCCCTGTTTACAATGAGCAGTTCTTC. It codes for CASKGPVYNEQFF.

V is TRBV28 and J is TRBJ2-2; TRBD2 aligns across 9 bases. The trim removed 5 bases at V and 2 bases at J, leaving 3 bases unmatched. The CDR3 has 15 residues. Germline V lookup: CDR1 MDHEN, CDR2 SYDVKM. The CDR3 sequence is CASSLGTSNTGELFF. CDR3 coding DNA: TGTGCCAGCAGTCTCGGGACTAGCAACACCGGGGAGCTGTTTTTT.